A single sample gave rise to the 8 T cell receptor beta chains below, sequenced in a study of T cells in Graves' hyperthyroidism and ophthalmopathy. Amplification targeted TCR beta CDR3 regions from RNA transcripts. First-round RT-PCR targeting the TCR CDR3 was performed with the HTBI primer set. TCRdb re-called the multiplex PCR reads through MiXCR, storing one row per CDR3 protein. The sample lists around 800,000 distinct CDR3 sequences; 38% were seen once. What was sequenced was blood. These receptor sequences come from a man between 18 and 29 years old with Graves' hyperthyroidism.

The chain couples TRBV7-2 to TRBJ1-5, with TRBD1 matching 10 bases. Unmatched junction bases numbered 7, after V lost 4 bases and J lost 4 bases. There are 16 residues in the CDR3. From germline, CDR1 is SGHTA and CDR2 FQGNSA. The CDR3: CASSSGDRGLNQPQHF. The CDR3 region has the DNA TGTGCCAGCAGCTCCGGGGACAGGGGACTTAATCAGCCCCAGCATTTT. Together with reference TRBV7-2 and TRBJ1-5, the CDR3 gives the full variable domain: GAGVSQSPSNKVTEKGKDVELRCDPISGHTALYWYRQSLGQGLEFLIYFQGNSAPDKSGLPSDRFSAERTGGSVSTLTIQRTQQEDSAVYLCASSSGDRGLNQPQHFGDGTRLSIL.

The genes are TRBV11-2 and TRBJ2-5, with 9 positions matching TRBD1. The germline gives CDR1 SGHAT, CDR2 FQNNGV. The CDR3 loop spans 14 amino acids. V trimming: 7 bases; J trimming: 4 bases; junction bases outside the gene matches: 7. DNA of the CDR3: TGTGCCAGCACGGAGGACAGGGGAAGAGAGACCCAGTACTTC. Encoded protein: CASTEDRGRETQYF.

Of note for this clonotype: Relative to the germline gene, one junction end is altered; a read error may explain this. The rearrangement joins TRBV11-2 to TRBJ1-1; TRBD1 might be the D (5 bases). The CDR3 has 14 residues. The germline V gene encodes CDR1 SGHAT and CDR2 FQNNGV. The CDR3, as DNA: TGTGCCAGCAGCTTAATCGGGACGAACACTGAAGCTTCCTTT. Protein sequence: CASSLIGTNTEASF.

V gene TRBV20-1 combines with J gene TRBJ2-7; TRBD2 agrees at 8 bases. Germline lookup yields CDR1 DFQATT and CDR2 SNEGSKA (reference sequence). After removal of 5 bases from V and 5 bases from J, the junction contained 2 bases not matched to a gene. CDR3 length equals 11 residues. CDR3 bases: TGCAGTGCTGACGGGAGGGACGAGCAGTACTTC. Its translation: CSADGRDEQYF.

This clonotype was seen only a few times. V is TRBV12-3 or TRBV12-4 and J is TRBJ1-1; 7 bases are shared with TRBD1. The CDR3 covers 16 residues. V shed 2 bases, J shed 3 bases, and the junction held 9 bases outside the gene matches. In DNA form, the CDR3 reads TGTGCCAGCAGTTTACGACGGACAGGTTCGTACACTGAAGCTTTCTTT. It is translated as CASSLRRTGSYTEAFF.

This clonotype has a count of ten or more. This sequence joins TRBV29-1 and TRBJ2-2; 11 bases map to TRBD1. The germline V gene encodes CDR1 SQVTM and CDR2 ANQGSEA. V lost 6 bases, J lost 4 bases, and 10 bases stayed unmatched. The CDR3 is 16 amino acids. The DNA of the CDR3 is TGCAGCGTGTTGGACAGGGGGCGTTGGGGCACCGGGGAGCTGTTTTTT. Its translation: CSVLDRGRWGTGELFF.

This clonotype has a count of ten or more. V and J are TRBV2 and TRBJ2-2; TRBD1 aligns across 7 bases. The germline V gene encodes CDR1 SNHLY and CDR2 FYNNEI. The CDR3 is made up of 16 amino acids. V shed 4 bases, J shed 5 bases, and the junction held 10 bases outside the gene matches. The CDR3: CASSVGDSSLTGELFF. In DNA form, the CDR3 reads TGTGCCAGCAGTGTAGGGGACAGTTCGTTAACCGGGGAGCTGTTTTTT.

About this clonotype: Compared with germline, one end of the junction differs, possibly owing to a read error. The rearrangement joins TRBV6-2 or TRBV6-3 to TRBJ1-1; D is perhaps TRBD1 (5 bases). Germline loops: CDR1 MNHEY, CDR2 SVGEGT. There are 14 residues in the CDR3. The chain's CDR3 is CASSKGLPNTEAFF. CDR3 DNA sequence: TGTGCCAGCAGTAAGGGACTGCCGAACACGGAAGCTTTCTTT.